The rows below give T cell receptor beta chains drawn from one sample of a study of blood T cell repertoires in COVID-19. Sequencing used immunoSEQ multiplex PCR; TCRdb keeps in-frame clones, though not all of them. This sample yields some 130,000 clones, of which approximately 82% are seen a single time; 10% to 11% belongs to the top ten. The sequencing sample was made of peripheral blood. These receptors were taken from a man aged 60-69 years who had recovered from COVID-19. Each CDR3 is given with its conserved first and last residue. The order of the fields is CDR3 DNA, CDR3 protein, D gene, clone size, J gene, V gene. A D gene is named only where the DNA matches it firmly. Some rows mark clone size as missing; the rest say once, few, many or name a class of expanded clone.

cdr3_nt: TGTGCCAGCAGCTTGGCAGGGGCCAATCAGCCCCAGCATTTT
cdr3_aa: CASSLAGANQPQHF
d_call: NA
clone_size: few
j_call: TRBJ1-5
v_call: TRBV5-5

cdr3_nt: TGTGCCATCATACCCGGGACAGGCAACGAAGGTTACACCTTC
cdr3_aa: CAIIPGTGNEGYTF
d_call: TRBD1
clone_size: NA
j_call: TRBJ1-2
v_call: TRBV10-3

cdr3_nt: TGTGCCAGCAGCGTAGCGGGCGGGGCAAGCACAGATACGCAGTATTTT
cdr3_aa: CASSVAGGASTDTQYF
d_call: NA
clone_size: once
j_call: TRBJ2-3
v_call: TRBV9

cdr3_nt: TGTGCCAGCAGTTTAGATACCCGCGGTGAGCAGTACTTC
cdr3_aa: CASSLDTRGEQYF
d_call: NA
clone_size: NA
j_call: TRBJ2-7
v_call: TRBV12-3/TRBV12-4

cdr3_nt: TGTGCCAGCAGTGCCCAGACAGGCGGCTATGGCTACACCTTC
cdr3_aa: CASSAQTGGYGYTF
d_call: NA
clone_size: NA
j_call: TRBJ1-2
v_call: TRBV2

cdr3_nt: TGTGCCAGTAGTCGTGGGACAGGGGATACAGATACGCAGTATTTT
cdr3_aa: CASSRGTGDTDTQYF
d_call: TRBD1
clone_size: NA
j_call: TRBJ2-3
v_call: TRBV19

cdr3_nt: TGTGCCAGCAGCAAGAACAGGGATGCCGGGGAGCTGTTTTTT
cdr3_aa: CASSKNRDAGELFF
d_call: NA
clone_size: NA
j_call: TRBJ2-2
v_call: TRBV3-1/TRBV3-2

cdr3_nt: TGTGCCATCCAGGTGGGTGGCTACACCTTC
cdr3_aa: CAIQVGGYTF
d_call: NA
clone_size: NA
j_call: TRBJ1-2
v_call: TRBV6-5

cdr3_nt: TGTGCCTGGAATCGGGTATCCAATTCACCCCTCCACTTT
cdr3_aa: CAWNRVSNSPLHF
d_call: NA
clone_size: once
j_call: TRBJ1-6
v_call: TRBV30

cdr3_nt: TGTGCCAGCAGCGTACAGCTTCTCTCTGGAAACACCATATATTTT
cdr3_aa: CASSVQLLSGNTIYF
d_call: NA
clone_size: NA
j_call: TRBJ1-3
v_call: TRBV2

cdr3_nt: TGTGCCAGCCGAACCCGGGACAGGGTGAACGAGCAGTACTTC
cdr3_aa: CASRTRDRVNEQYF
d_call: TRBD1
clone_size: NA
j_call: TRBJ2-7
v_call: TRBV27

cdr3_nt: TGTGCCAGCAGTGAAGGTCTTCGCACAGATACGCAGTATTTT
cdr3_aa: CASSEGLRTDTQYF
d_call: NA
clone_size: NA
j_call: TRBJ2-3
v_call: TRBV6-1

cdr3_nt: TGTGCCATCAGTGAGAGTAGCCGGTTCAAGCCCCAGCATTTT
cdr3_aa: CAISESSRFKPQHF
d_call: NA
clone_size: NA
j_call: TRBJ1-5
v_call: TRBV10-3

cdr3_nt: TGTGCCAGCACCCCAGCGGGGCCCACAGATACGCAGTATTTT
cdr3_aa: CASTPAGPTDTQYF
d_call: TRBD2
clone_size: few
j_call: TRBJ2-3
v_call: TRBV28

cdr3_nt: TGTGCCAGCAGCTTGGTGGCCAGCCAAGAGACCCAGTACTTC
cdr3_aa: CASSLVASQETQYF
d_call: NA
clone_size: few
j_call: TRBJ2-5
v_call: TRBV5-4

cdr3_nt: TGTGCCAGCAGTTTGGGACAGGCCCACACTGAAGCTTTCTTT
cdr3_aa: CASSLGQAHTEAFF
d_call: TRBD1
clone_size: NA
j_call: TRBJ1-1
v_call: TRBV27

cdr3_nt: TGTGCCAGCAGCCAAGATTTAAGAAGAGGGGGTTTCACCGGGGAGCTGTTTTTT
cdr3_aa: CASSQDLRRGGFTGELFF
d_call: NA
clone_size: NA
j_call: TRBJ2-2
v_call: TRBV3-1/TRBV3-2

cdr3_nt: TGTGCCAGCAGTTCGTCAATAGGGAGGGTGGTCAATGAGCAGTTCTTC
cdr3_aa: CASSSSIGRVVNEQFF
d_call: TRBD2
clone_size: NA
j_call: TRBJ2-1
v_call: TRBV28

cdr3_nt: TGTGCCAGCAGCGGCGGGACAGTTCTCGACGAGCAGTACTTC
cdr3_aa: CASSGGTVLDEQYF
d_call: NA
clone_size: NA
j_call: TRBJ2-7
v_call: TRBV11-1

cdr3_nt: TGTGCCAGCAGTCCATGGGGACAGGGACGAGACTACGAGCAGTACTTC
cdr3_aa: CASSPWGQGRDYEQYF
d_call: TRBD1
clone_size: NA
j_call: TRBJ2-7
v_call: TRBV28

cdr3_nt: TGTGCCAGTAGTCCCGGGACAGGGTCCTACAATGAGCAGTTCTTC
cdr3_aa: CASSPGTGSYNEQFF
d_call: TRBD1
clone_size: few
j_call: TRBJ2-1
v_call: TRBV19

cdr3_nt: TGTGCCTGGACCTCGGACGGGTGGGAGGGCTACACCTTC
cdr3_aa: CAWTSDGWEGYTF
d_call: NA
clone_size: NA
j_call: TRBJ1-2
v_call: TRBV30

cdr3_nt: TGCGCCAGCAGCTTGGAGAAGGAGGTATACACTGAAGCTTTCTTT
cdr3_aa: CASSLEKEVYTEAFF
d_call: NA
clone_size: NA
j_call: TRBJ1-1
v_call: TRBV5-1

cdr3_nt: TGCAGTGCTAGTCGGGGGTTCACAGATACGCAGTATTTT
cdr3_aa: CSASRGFTDTQYF
d_call: NA
clone_size: NA
j_call: TRBJ2-3
v_call: TRBV20-1

cdr3_nt: TGTGCCACCTCCCCCTCGGAGAAGACTGGAAACACCATATATTTT
cdr3_aa: CATSPSEKTGNTIYF
d_call: NA
clone_size: NA
j_call: TRBJ1-3
v_call: TRBV5-6

cdr3_nt: TGTGCCAGCAGCTTGTGGGGCAGATCCATGAACACTGAAGCTTTCTTT
cdr3_aa: CASSLWGRSMNTEAFF
d_call: NA
clone_size: few
j_call: TRBJ1-1
v_call: TRBV5-6

cdr3_nt: TGTGCCAGCAGCCGGGACACCCCCGGGTCACCCCTCCACTTT
cdr3_aa: CASSRDTPGSPLHF
d_call: NA
clone_size: NA
j_call: TRBJ1-6
v_call: TRBV9

cdr3_nt: TGTGCCAGCAGTGAATGGACAGGGATCGGCTACACCTTC
cdr3_aa: CASSEWTGIGYTF
d_call: TRBD1
clone_size: NA
j_call: TRBJ1-2
v_call: TRBV6-1

cdr3_nt: TGTGCCAGCAGCTCGTCAGGGGGTTGGACCCTCTCCTGGGCCAACGTCCTGACTTTC
cdr3_aa: CASSSSGGWTLSWANVLTF
d_call: TRBD1
clone_size: NA
j_call: TRBJ2-6
v_call: TRBV7-9

cdr3_nt: TGTGCCAGCAGCTCAGGGGTGACTCAGCCCCAGCATTTT
cdr3_aa: CASSSGVTQPQHF
d_call: NA
clone_size: NA
j_call: TRBJ1-5
v_call: TRBV5-8

cdr3_nt: TGCGCCAGCAGCTGGGACAGGGGGCAGTGGGATGAAAAACTGTTTTTT
cdr3_aa: CASSWDRGQWDEKLFF
d_call: TRBD1
clone_size: NA
j_call: TRBJ1-4
v_call: TRBV5-1

cdr3_nt: TGTGCCAGCAGGATGACAGTCAACCAAGAGACCCAGTACTTC
cdr3_aa: CASRMTVNQETQYF
d_call: NA
clone_size: NA
j_call: TRBJ2-5
v_call: TRBV6-5

cdr3_nt: TGTGCCAGCAGTTCTCCTTCTAGGGGGTACAATGAGCAGTTCTTC
cdr3_aa: CASSSPSRGYNEQFF
d_call: NA
clone_size: once
j_call: TRBJ2-1
v_call: TRBV28

cdr3_nt: TGTGCCAGTAGTATAGATCGCGTCGCGGGGAGCTCCTACAATGAGCAGTTCTTC
cdr3_aa: CASSIDRVAGSSYNEQFF
d_call: NA
clone_size: NA
j_call: TRBJ2-1
v_call: TRBV19

cdr3_nt: TGTGCCAGCAGTTTACAGGGTGACAACTATGGCTACACCTTC
cdr3_aa: CASSLQGDNYGYTF
d_call: NA
clone_size: NA
j_call: TRBJ1-2
v_call: TRBV28

cdr3_nt: TGTGCCAGCAGTTCCCCTAGCGGTAGCTCCTACAATGAGCAGTTCTTC
cdr3_aa: CASSSPSGSSYNEQFF
d_call: TRBD2
clone_size: few
j_call: TRBJ2-1
v_call: TRBV28

cdr3_nt: TGCGCCAGCAGCTTCACAGGGGACGCCTACGAGCAGTACTTC
cdr3_aa: CASSFTGDAYEQYF
d_call: TRBD1
clone_size: NA
j_call: TRBJ2-7
v_call: TRBV5-1

cdr3_nt: TGTGCCAGCAGCTTAGGGCTAGCGGGGATGAATGAGCAGTTCTTC
cdr3_aa: CASSLGLAGMNEQFF
d_call: TRBD2
clone_size: NA
j_call: TRBJ2-1
v_call: TRBV7-3

cdr3_nt: TGTGCCAGCAGCTTAAGAGCCAGCGGGTTCCAGGAAGGCACCGGGGAGCTGTTTTTT
cdr3_aa: CASSLRASGFQEGTGELFF
d_call: NA
clone_size: NA
j_call: TRBJ2-2
v_call: TRBV11-2

cdr3_nt: TGTGCCAGCAGCTTGCCGGGGAGGAACACTGAAGCTTTCTTT
cdr3_aa: CASSLPGRNTEAFF
d_call: NA
clone_size: NA
j_call: TRBJ1-1
v_call: TRBV5-4

cdr3_nt: TGCGCCAGCAGCCAAGCCCGGACAGGGGGCGTAGACGAGCAGTACTTC
cdr3_aa: CASSQARTGGVDEQYF
d_call: TRBD1
clone_size: few
j_call: TRBJ2-7
v_call: TRBV4-3

cdr3_nt: TGTGCCAGCAGCACCGGGGGAAGGAATGAGCAGTTCTTC
cdr3_aa: CASSTGGRNEQFF
d_call: NA
clone_size: few
j_call: TRBJ2-1
v_call: TRBV7-3

cdr3_nt: TGTGCCAGCAGTTTACCCGAGCCTTACAGGGCAGCGAGAGGAAACACCATATATTTT
cdr3_aa: CASSLPEPYRAARGNTIYF
d_call: NA
clone_size: NA
j_call: TRBJ1-3
v_call: TRBV27

cdr3_nt: TGTGCCAGCAGCTTAGACGGAGGGTACAATCAGCCCCAGCATTTT
cdr3_aa: CASSLDGGYNQPQHF
d_call: NA
clone_size: NA
j_call: TRBJ1-5
v_call: TRBV7-8

cdr3_nt: TGTGCCAGCAGTGAAGTCATAGGGTCGGGATTAGCAGGCGAAAAACTGTTTTTT
cdr3_aa: CASSEVIGSGLAGEKLFF
d_call: NA
clone_size: NA
j_call: TRBJ1-4
v_call: TRBV6-1

cdr3_nt: TGTGCCAGCAGCGTAGAACGGCGGGGGGAGACCCAGTACTTC
cdr3_aa: CASSVERRGETQYF
d_call: TRBD2
clone_size: NA
j_call: TRBJ2-5
v_call: TRBV9

cdr3_nt: TGTGCCAGCAGTTTAAGGGGTCTCAACGAGCAGTACTTC
cdr3_aa: CASSLRGLNEQYF
d_call: NA
clone_size: NA
j_call: TRBJ2-7
v_call: TRBV12-3/TRBV12-4

cdr3_nt: TGCGCCAGCAGCCAAGCAGGGGCTCAGCCCCAGCATTTT
cdr3_aa: CASSQAGAQPQHF
d_call: NA
clone_size: NA
j_call: TRBJ1-5
v_call: TRBV4-1

cdr3_nt: TGTGCCAGCAGTTTAGGGAACAGGGGGCTCTATGGCTACACCTTC
cdr3_aa: CASSLGNRGLYGYTF
d_call: TRBD1
clone_size: NA
j_call: TRBJ1-2
v_call: TRBV28

cdr3_nt: TGTGCCACCAGTGATTTAGGGGGGGTCCTCACAGATACGCAGTATTTT
cdr3_aa: CATSDLGGVLTDTQYF
d_call: NA
clone_size: NA
j_call: TRBJ2-3
v_call: TRBV24-1